This T cell receptor beta chain comes out of a study of human T cells and chemical hapten exposure. Broader study findings: DPC sensitization produced no change in TCRs with frequency above 1 in 1000. Correlating positively with patch test score were the PT1 expanded TCR counts.

Time point given: patch test 1, 2 weeks after DPC sensitization. As for treatment: therapeutic diphenylcyclopropenone sensitization with weekly scalp DPC. This clonotype was seen a handful of times. The antigen is unknown. TCRdb passed the RACE reads through MiXCR, listing each CDR3 protein once. The table includes approximately 60,000 distinct CDR3 sequences, over 7.5% detected once. Germline lookup yields CDR1 LGHDT and CDR2 YNNKEL (reference sequence). V lost 4 bases, J lost 8 bases, and 8 bases stayed unmatched. The CDR3 covers 14 residues. The clonotype comes from a woman aged 40-49 years with alopecia areata. Some clones in this sample may be carry-over from other donors' samples. Sequencing was performed on whole blood, taken in connection with sensitization to the hapten diphenylcyclopropenone (DPC). The chain is built from TRBV3-1 and TRBJ2-1; TRBD2 aligns across 7 bases. CDR3 residues: CASSPRGGWHEQFF. CDR3 in DNA: TGTGCCAGCAGCCCGCGCGGGGGTTGGCATGAGCAGTTCTTC.